The subject of this entry is one T cell receptor (beta chain). Sequencing was performed with immunoSEQ multiplex PCR; in TCRdb, only in-frame clones are kept and a portion is missing. This table holds 110,000 or so clones, 75% to 95% found once. The data originate from a study of T cells after somatic rescue of genetic block. The V end lost 7 bases, the J end lost 0 bases, and 19 bases lay between the germline ends. Germline CDR1 reads GTSNPN; CDR2 reads SVGIG (reference sequence). The CDR3 contains 15 residues. What was sequenced was peripheral blood mononuclear cells (PBMCs). This chain joins TRBV30 and TRBJ2-7; D is possibly TRBD2 (6 bases). The TCR originated in a woman aged 18-30 years. The CDR3 spells CASSRGTDISYEQYF. CDR3 DNA: TGTGCCTCTTCCCGGGGGACTGATATCTCCTACGAGCAGTACTTC.